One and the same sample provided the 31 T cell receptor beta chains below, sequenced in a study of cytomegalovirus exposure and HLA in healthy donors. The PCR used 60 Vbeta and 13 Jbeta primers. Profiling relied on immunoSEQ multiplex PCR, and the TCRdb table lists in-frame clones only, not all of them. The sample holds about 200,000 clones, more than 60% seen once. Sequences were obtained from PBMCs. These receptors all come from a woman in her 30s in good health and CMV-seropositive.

The CDR3 DNA sequence: TGTGCCAGTAGTATCGAACTGCAAATTGGTCAGCAGTACTTC. Translated, it gives CASSIELQIGQQYF. The genes are TRBV19 and TRBJ2-7; unclear D gene. V lost 3 bases to trimming and J lost 8 bases, with 17 bases between them. This CDR3 has 14 residues. Germline CDR1 reads LNHDA; CDR2 reads SQIVND (reference sequence).

CDR3 in DNA: TGCAGCGTCCAGCGGGACAGGGAGTACAATGAGCAGTTCTTC. It is translated as CSVQRDREYNEQFF. This chain connects TRBV29-1 to TRBJ2-1; 9 nucleotides align to TRBD1. Germline V lookup: CDR1 SQVTM, CDR2 ANQGSEA. The V segment lost 6 bases and the J segment 4 bases; nucleotides outside the gene matches: 7. CDR3 length: 14 residues.

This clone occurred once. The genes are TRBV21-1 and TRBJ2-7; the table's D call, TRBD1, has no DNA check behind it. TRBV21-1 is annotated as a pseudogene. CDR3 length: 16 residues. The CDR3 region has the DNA TGTGCCAGCAGCAAGTGCAGGGACAGGGAGAGCTCCGAGCAGTACTTC. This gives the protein CASSKCRDRESSEQYF.

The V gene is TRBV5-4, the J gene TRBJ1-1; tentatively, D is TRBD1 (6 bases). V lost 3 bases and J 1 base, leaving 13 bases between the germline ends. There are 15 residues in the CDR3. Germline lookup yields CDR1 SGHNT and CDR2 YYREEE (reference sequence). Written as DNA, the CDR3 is TGTGCCAGCAGCTACGGACAGCTTACGAACACTGAAGCTTTCTTT. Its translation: CASSYGQLTNTEAFF. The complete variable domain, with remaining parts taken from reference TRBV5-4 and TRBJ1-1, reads ETGVTQSPTHLIKTRGQQVTLRCSSQSGHNTVSWYQQALGQGPQFIFQYYREEENGRGNFPPRFSGLQFPNYSSELNVNALELDDSALYLCASSYGQLTNTEAFFGQGTRLTVV.

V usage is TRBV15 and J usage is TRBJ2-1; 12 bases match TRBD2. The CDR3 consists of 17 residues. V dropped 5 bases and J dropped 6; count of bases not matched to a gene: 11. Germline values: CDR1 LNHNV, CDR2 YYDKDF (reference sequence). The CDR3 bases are TGTGCCACCAGCGAGGGCCTGGGACTAGCGGGTTCCAATGAGCAGTTCTTC. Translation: CATSEGLGLAGSNEQFF.

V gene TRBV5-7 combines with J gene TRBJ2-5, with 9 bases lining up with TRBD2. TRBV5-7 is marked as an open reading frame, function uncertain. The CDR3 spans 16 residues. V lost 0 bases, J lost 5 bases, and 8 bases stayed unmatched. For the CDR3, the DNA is TGTGCCAGCAGCTTGGAAGCTAGCGGGGTGGTCGAGACCCAGTACTTC. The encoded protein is CASSLEASGVVETQYF.

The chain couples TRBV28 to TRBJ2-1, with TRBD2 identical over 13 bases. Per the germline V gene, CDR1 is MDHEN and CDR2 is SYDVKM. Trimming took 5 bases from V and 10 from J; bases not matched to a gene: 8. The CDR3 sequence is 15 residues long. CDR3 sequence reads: CASSPRLAGGPEQFF. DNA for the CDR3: TGTGCCAGCAGTCCTCGACTAGCGGGGGGCCCCGAGCAGTTCTTC.

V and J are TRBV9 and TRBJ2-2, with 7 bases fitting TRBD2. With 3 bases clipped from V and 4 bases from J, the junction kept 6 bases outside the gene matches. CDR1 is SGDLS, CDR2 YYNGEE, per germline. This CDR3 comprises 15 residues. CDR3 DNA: TGTGCCAGCAGCGCCGGACTAGTAGGCACCGGGGAGCTGTTTTTT. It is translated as CASSAGLVGTGELFF.

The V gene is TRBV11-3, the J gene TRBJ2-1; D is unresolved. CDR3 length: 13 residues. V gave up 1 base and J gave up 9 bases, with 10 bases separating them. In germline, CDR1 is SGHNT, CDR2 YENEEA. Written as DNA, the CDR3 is TGTGCCAGCAGCTTAGCGGTTCTCGGTGAGCAGTTCTTC. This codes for CASSLAVLGEQFF.

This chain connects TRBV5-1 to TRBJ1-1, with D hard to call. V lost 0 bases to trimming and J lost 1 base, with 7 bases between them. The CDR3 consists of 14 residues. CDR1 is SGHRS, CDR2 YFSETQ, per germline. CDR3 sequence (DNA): TGCGCCAGCAGCTTGGATACAGCGAACACTGAAGCTTTCTTT. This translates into CASSLDTANTEAFF.

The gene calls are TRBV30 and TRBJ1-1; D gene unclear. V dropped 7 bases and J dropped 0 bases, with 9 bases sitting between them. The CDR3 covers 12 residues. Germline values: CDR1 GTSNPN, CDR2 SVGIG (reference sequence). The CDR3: CALDSLNTEAFF. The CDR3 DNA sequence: TGTGCCTTGGACTCTTTGAACACTGAAGCTTTCTTT.

The CDR3 nucleotides read TGCGCCAGCCGAACTAGCGGGGGATACAATGAGCAGTTCTTC. The encoded protein is CASRTSGGYNEQFF. The chain combines TRBV5-1 with TRBJ2-1; 11 bases are shared with TRBD2. Germline values: CDR1 SGHRS, CDR2 YFSETQ. Germline trimming cut 7 bases from V and 4 bases from J; bases unmatched to any gene: 4. The CDR3 is made up of 14 amino acids. Full variable domain (rest looked up from reference TRBV5-1 and TRBJ2-1): KAGVTQTPRYLIKTRGQQVTLSCSPISGHRSVSWYQQTPGQGLQFLFEYFSETQRNKGNFPGRFSGRQFSNSRSEMNVSTLELGDSALYLCASRTSGGYNEQFFGPGTRLTVL.

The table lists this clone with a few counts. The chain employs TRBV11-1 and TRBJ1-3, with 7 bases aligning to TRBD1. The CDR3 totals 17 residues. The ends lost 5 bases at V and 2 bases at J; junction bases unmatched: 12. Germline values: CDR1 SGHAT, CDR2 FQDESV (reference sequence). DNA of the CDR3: TGTGCCAGCAGCGGACCAAAGACAGGGTCGGCTGGAAACACCATATATTTT. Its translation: CASSGPKTGSAGNTIYF.

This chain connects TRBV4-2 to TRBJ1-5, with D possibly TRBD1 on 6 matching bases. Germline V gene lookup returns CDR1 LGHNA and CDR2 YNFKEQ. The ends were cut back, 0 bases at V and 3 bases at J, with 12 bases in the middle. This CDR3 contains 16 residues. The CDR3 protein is CASSQDNQGNNQPQHF. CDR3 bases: TGTGCCAGCAGCCAAGATAACCAGGGGAACAATCAGCCCCAGCATTTT.

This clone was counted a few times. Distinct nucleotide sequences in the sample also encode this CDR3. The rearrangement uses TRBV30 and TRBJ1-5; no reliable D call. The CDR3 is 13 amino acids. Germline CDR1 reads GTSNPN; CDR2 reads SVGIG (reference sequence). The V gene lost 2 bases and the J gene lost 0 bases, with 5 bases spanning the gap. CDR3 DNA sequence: TGTGCCTGGAGTCGGGATAGCAATCAGCCCCAGCATTTT. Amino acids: CAWSRDSNQPQHF.

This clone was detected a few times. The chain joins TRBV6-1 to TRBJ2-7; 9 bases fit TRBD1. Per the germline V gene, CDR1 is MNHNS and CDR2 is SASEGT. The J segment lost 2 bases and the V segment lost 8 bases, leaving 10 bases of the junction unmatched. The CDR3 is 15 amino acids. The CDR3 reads CASSLSGTGTYEQYF. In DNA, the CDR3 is TGTGCCAGCTCCCTCTCCGGGACAGGGACCTACGAGCAGTACTTC.

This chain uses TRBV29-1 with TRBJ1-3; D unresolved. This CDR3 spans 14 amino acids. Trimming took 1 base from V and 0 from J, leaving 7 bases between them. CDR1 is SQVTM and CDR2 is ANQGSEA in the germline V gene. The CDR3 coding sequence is TGCAGCGTTGAAGGGCAGAACTCTGGAAACACCATATATTTT. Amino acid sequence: CSVEGQNSGNTIYF.

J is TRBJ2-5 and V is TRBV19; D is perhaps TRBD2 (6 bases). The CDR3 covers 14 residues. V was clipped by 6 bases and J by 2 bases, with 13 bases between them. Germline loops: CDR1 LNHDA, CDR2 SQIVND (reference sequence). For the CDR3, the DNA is TGTGCCAGTAGATACTCCGGGACTCAAGAGACCCAGTACTTC. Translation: CASRYSGTQETQYF.

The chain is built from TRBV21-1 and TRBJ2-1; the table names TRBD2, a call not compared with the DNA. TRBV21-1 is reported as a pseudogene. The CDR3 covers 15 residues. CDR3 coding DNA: TGTGCCAGCAGCCCGAGCGGGAGATCCTACAATGAGCAGTTCTTC. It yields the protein CASSPSGRSYNEQFF.

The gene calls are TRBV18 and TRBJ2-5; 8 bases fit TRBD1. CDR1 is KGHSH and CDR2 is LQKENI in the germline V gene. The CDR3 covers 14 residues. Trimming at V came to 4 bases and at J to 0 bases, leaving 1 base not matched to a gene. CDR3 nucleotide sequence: TGTGCCAGCTCACGGGGACAGGACCAAGAGACCCAGTACTTC. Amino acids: CASSRGQDQETQYF.

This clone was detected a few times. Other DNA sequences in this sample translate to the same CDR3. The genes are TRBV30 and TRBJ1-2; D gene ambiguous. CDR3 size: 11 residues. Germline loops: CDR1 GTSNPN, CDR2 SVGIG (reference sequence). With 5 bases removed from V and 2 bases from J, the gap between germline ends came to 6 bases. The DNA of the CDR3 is TGTGCCTGGTCTAGAAACTATGGCTACACCTTC. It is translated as CAWSRNYGYTF.

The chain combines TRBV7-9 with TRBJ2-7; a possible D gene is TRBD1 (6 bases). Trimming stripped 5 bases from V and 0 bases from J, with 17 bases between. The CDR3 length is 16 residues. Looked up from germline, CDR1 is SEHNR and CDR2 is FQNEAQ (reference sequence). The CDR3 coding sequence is TGTGCCAGCAGCCCGGGTGGGGGCAGATCCTCCTACGAGCAGTACTTC. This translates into CASSPGGGRSSYEQYF.

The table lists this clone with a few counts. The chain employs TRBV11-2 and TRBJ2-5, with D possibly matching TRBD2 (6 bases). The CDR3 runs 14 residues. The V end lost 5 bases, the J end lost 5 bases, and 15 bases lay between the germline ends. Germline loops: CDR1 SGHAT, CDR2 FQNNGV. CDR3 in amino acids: CASSINFGRETQYF. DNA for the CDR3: TGTGCCAGCAGCATAAACTTTGGGAGGGAGACCCAGTACTTC.

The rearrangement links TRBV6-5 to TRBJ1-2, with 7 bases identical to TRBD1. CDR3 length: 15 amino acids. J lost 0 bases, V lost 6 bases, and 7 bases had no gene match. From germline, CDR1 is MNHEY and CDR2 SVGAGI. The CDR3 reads CASSSGGTANYGYTF. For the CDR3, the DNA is TGTGCCAGCAGCTCGGGGGGGACAGCTAACTATGGCTACACCTTC.

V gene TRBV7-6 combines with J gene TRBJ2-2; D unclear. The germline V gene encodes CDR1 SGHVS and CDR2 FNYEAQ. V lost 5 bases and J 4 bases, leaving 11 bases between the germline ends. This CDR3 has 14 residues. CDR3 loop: CASSPTPSTGELFF. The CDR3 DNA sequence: TGTGCCAGCAGCCCAACACCCTCCACCGGGGAGCTGTTTTTT.

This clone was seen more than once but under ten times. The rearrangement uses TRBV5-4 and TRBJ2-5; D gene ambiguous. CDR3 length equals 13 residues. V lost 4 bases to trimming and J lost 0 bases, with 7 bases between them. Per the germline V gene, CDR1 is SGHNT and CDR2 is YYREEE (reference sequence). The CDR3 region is CASSTRYQETQYF. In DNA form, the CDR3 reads TGTGCCAGCAGCACCAGGTACCAAGAGACCCAGTACTTC.

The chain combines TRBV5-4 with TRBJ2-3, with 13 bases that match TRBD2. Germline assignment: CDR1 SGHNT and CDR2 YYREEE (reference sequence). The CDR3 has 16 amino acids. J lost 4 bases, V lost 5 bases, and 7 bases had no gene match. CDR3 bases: TGTGCCAGCAGGGTACTAGCGGGAGGGCCCCCAGATACGCAGTATTTT. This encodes CASRVLAGGPPDTQYF.

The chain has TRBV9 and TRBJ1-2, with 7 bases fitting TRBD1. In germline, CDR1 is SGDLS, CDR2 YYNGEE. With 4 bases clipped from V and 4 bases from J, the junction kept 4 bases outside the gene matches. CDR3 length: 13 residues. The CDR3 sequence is CASSRQGPYGYTF. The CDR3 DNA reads TGTGCCAGCAGCAGACAGGGCCCCTATGGCTACACCTTC.

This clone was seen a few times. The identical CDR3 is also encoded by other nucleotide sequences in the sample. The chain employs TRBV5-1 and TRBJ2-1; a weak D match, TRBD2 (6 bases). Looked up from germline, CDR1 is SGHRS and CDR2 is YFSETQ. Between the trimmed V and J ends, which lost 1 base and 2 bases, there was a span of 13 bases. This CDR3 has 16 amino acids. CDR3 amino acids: CASSLMGGSTYNEQFF. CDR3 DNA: TGCGCCAGCAGCTTGATGGGGGGTAGCACCTACAATGAGCAGTTCTTC.

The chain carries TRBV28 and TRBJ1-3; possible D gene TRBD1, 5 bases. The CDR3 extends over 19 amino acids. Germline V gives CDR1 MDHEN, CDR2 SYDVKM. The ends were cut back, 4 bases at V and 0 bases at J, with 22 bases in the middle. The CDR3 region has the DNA TGTGCCAGCAGTTCCCTTATCACTTCGGACACGAGCTCTGGAAACACCATATATTTT. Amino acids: CASSSLITSDTSSGNTIYF. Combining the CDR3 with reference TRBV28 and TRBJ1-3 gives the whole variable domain DVKVTQSSRYLVKRTGEKVFLECVQDMDHENMFWYRQDPGLGLRLIYFSYDVKMKEKGDIPEGYSVSREKKERFSLILESASTNQTSMYLCASSSLITSDTSSGNTIYFGEGSWLTVV.

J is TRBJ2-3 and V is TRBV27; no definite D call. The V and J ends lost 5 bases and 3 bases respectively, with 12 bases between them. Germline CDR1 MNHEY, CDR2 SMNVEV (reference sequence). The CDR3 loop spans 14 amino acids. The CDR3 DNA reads TGTGCCAGCAGTGGCTGGAGCCGAACAGATACGCAGTATTTT. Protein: CASSGWSRTDTQYF.